This T cell receptor (beta chain) was found in a study of T cells in Graves' hyperthyroidism and ophthalmopathy. Ten or more counts support this clonotype. RNA transcripts yielded amplified TCR beta CDR3 regions. The TCR CDR3 was amplified in a first-round RT-PCR using the HTBI primer set. TCRdb passed the multiplex PCR reads through MiXCR, listing each CDR3 protein once. The sample records hundreds of thousands of distinct CDR3 sequences, 38% being singletons. Germline values: CDR1 LNHDA, CDR2 SQIVND (reference sequence). Trimming took 4 bases from V and 2 from J, leaving 8 bases between them. The CDR3 covers 14 residues.

V is TRBV19 and J is TRBJ1-4; D gene unclear. This TCR was sampled from a man aged 18-30 years with Graves' hyperthyroidism. The sequencing input was blood. CDR3 loop: CASSTTETNEKLFF. DNA for the CDR3: TGTGCCAGTAGTACGACGGAGACTAATGAAAAACTGTTTTTT.